A selection of T cell receptor beta chains follows, all from one sample in a study of CD8 T cells in ankylosing spondylitis. TCRdb re-analysed the 5' RACE reads in MiXCR, keeping a single row per CDR3 protein. The table records 250,000 to 400,000 distinct CDR3 sequences, around a tenth of them present only once. Sequencing used blood, either unsorted or a sorted T cell fraction (not recorded which). These receptor sequences come from a female donor with ankylosing spondylitis or in good health (not recorded which). Both conserved end residues are part of each CDR3. D genes are given only for firm matches. Not every row has a clone size; where given, it reads once, few, many or a size class.

cdr3_length j_call v_call d_call clone_size cdr3_nt cdr3_aa
14 TRBJ2-7 TRBV20-1 - many TGCAGTGCTAGCCACAGGGTAAGGCCCTACGAGCAGTACTTC CSASHRVRPYEQYF
16 TRBJ1-4 TRBV12-3/TRBV12-4 TRBD1 many TGTGCCAGCAGTCCAGGACAGGGGGTGGGTAATGAAAAACTGTTTTTT CASSPGQGVGNEKLFF
15 TRBJ1-3 TRBV14 TRBD1 - TGTGCCAGCAGCCGACGGACAGGCTCTGGAAACACCATATATTTT CASSRRTGSGNTIYF
16 TRBJ1-5 TRBV7-2 TRBD1 many TGTGCCAGCAGCCCCAGGGGGTCGTATAGCAATCAGCCCCAGCATTTT CASSPRGSYSNQPQHF
17 TRBJ1-5 TRBV3-1 - - TGTGCCAGCAGCCAAGGAAGTCAGGGATATAGCAATCAGCCCCAGCATTTT CASSQGSQGYSNQPQHF
16 TRBJ2-2 TRBV4-1 - few TGCGCCAGCAGCGGAGATAGCGGAAGGAACACCGGGGAGCTGTTTTTT CASSGDSGRNTGELFF
13 TRBJ2-7 TRBV29-1 - many TGCAGCGTTGAAGTCCGGGGCCCCTACGAGCAGTACTTC CSVEVRGPYEQYF
16 TRBJ1-6 TRBV5-1 TRBD1 many TGCGCCAGCAGCCGAACACCGGGACAGGGTGAATCACCCCTCCACTTT CASSRTPGQGESPLHF
14 TRBJ2-5 TRBV20-1 - many TGCAGTGCCTACCCTATGCGGGGCTCAGCGACCCAGTACTTC CSAYPMRGSATQYF
12 TRBJ2-7 TRBV5-1 - many TGTGCCAGCAGCTCGAGCTCCTACGAGCAGTACTTC CASSSSSYEQYF
21 TRBJ2-6 TRBV11-1 - few TGTGCCAGCAGCTTAGTGTCTGGTTGGCGTCATCCAAGCTCTGGGGCCAACGTCCTGACTTTC CASSLVSGWRHPSSGANVLTF
16 TRBJ2-6 TRBV28 - few TGTGCCAGCAGTTTTGGACAGTTATCTGGGGCCAACGTCCTGACTTTC CASSFGQLSGANVLTF
16 TRBJ1-1 TRBV9 - - TGTGCCAGCAGCCCTCGAGTGGTATCCGGGAACACTGAAGCTTTCTTT CASSPRVVSGNTEAFF
13 TRBJ2-1 TRBV24-1 - many TGTGCCACCAGTGATTCCCCTCTCAATGAGCAGTTCTTC CATSDSPLNEQFF
16 TRBJ2-1 TRBV5-1 TRBD2 many TGCGCCAGCAGCTTGGCTCTTCGGGGGGACTACAATGAGCAGTTCTTC CASSLALRGDYNEQFF
14 TRBJ2-1 TRBV12-3/TRBV12-4 TRBD2 few TGTGCCAGCGCCCCAGCGGGAGTGGGGGATGAGCAGTTCTTC CASAPAGVGDEQFF
12 TRBJ2-1 TRBV7-2 - - TGTGCCAGCAGCTTAGTAACGAATGAGCAGTTCTTC CASSLVTNEQFF
13 TRBJ2-7 TRBV7-2 - many TGTGCCAGCACCCTCCGGACTCACTACGAGCAGTACTTC CASTLRTHYEQYF
15 TRBJ2-3 TRBV28 - many TGTGCCAGCAGTTCCCGAGGGACTTTCACAGATACGCAGTATTTT CASSSRGTFTDTQYF
17 TRBJ2-3 TRBV2 - few TGTGCCAGCAGCCCCCAAAGACTGGAATTAAGCACAGATACGCAGTATTTT CASSPQRLELSTDTQYF
14 TRBJ2-5 TRBV20-1 - few TGCAGTGCTATGGGTGGGACGTGGCAAGAGACCCAGTACTTC CSAMGGTWQETQYF
13 TRBJ2-7 TRBV6-6 - many TGTGCCAGCAGTTACGAGGGGTCCTACGAGCAGTACTTC CASSYEGSYEQYF
14 TRBJ2-1 TRBV19 - - TGTGCCAGTAGTATAGAAGCCGTCTACAATGAGCAGTTCTTC CASSIEAVYNEQFF
16 TRBJ2-3 TRBV7-2 - few TGTGCCAGCAGCTTTCGGGCCACGAGGAGCACAGATACGCAGTATTTT CASSFRATRSTDTQYF
14 TRBJ1-1 TRBV5-6 - - TGTGCCAGCAGTGGACAGCGCAGGGGCCAGGAAGCTTTCTTT CASSGQRRGQEAFF
15 TRBJ1-4 TRBV7-6 TRBD1 many TGTGCCAGCAGCCAAAGGACAGGGGGACGTGAAAAACTGTTTTTT CASSQRTGGREKLFF
17 TRBJ2-6 TRBV6-2/TRBV6-3 - few TGTGCCAGCAGTTACTCGCCTCACACTTATGGGGCCAACGTCCTGACTTTC CASSYSPHTYGANVLTF
15 TRBJ2-2 TRBV11-2 TRBD1 few TGTGCCAGCAGCGGGGGCCTGACAGGGAACAGGGAGCTGTTTTTT CASSGGLTGNRELFF
14 TRBJ2-3 TRBV20-1 - - TGCAGTGCTAGAAAATCTGCCTCTACAGATACGCAGTATTTT CSARKSASTDTQYF
14 TRBJ1-1 TRBV20-1 - - TGCAGTGCTAGAGATCTGGCGGGTAACACTGAAGCTTTCTTT CSARDLAGNTEAFF
16 TRBJ1-5 TRBV3-1 - - TGTGCCAGCAGCGAAAGGTCTACAGGGACTAATCAGCCCCAGCATTTT CASSERSTGTNQPQHF
16 TRBJ2-2 TRBV10-3 - many TGTGCCATCAGTGAGCGCCGGCAGGGAAACACCGGGGAGCTGTTTTTT CAISERRQGNTGELFF
16 TRBJ1-5 TRBV24-1 - many TGTGCCACCAGTGACCACCGTCGGGGGTTCAATCAGCCCCAGCATTTT CATSDHRRGFNQPQHF
13 TRBJ1-1 TRBV28 TRBD1 many TGTGCGCGCATTCCGACAGGGTACACTGAAGCTTTCTTT CARIPTGYTEAFF
15 TRBJ2-2 TRBV11-2 TRBD2 few TGTGCCAGCAGCTCCGGGACTAGTCACACCGGGGAGCTGTTTTTT CASSSGTSHTGELFF
13 TRBJ2-7 TRBV12-3/TRBV12-4 - few TGTGCCAGCAGTCCACAGGGTCCGGACGAGCAGTACTTC CASSPQGPDEQYF